This T cell receptor (beta chain) was sequenced for a study of blood T cells in healthy people across ages. V dropped 3 bases and J dropped 2; count of bases not matched to a gene: 6. Germline V gene lookup returns CDR1 LGHDT and CDR2 YNNKEL (reference sequence). The CDR3 covers 15 residues. Study-level points and caveats: In the absence of known donor CMV status, changes in expanded clonotypes were possibly confounded. Age advanced and TCR beta diversity per million T cells fell, roughly linearly. Among long-lived donors, naive CD4+ cells were more numerous and diversity higher than in aged donors.

This clonotype was counted only a few times. Antigen unknown. PCR was performed a second time for roughly 7 to 12 cycles using a sample-barcoded 5' primer and a J-beta primer mix. In TCRdb, the 5' RACE reads were re-called with MiXCR into one record per CDR3 protein. The sample shows roughly 1 million distinct CDR3 sequences, around 27% of them seen only once. The data were also submitted as part of a second study, on T cells of mothers and their children. This second study notes: The donors comprised a handful of children and their three healthy Caucasian mothers.

The sequence came from a girl aged 2 to 10 in good health. The V call is TRBV3-1, the J call TRBJ1-2, with TRBD1 identical over 7 bases. The sample was blood. This CDR3 is CASSHAQTGNYGYTF. CDR3 DNA: TGTGCCAGCAGCCACGCTCAGACAGGGAACTATGGCTACACCTTC.